Listed below are T cell receptor beta chains from one sample, sequenced in a study of blood T cell repertoires in COVID-19. This table comes from immunoSEQ multiplex PCR, and its TCRdb copy is limited to in-frame clones, with some not included. The sample consists of around 250,000 clones, around 88% of them appearing once. Sequenced input: peripheral blood. These receptors were collected from an elderly woman with COVID-19, enrolled during active disease. CDR3s include the opening cysteine and the closing phenylalanine or tryptophan. D genes are given only for firm matches. Expanded clones are given a class, and other clones once, few, many or no size at all.

D gene: TRBD1
V gene: TRBV16
J gene: TRBJ1-2
clone size: .
CDR3 protein: CASSQSRQGIYGYTF
CDR3 DNA: TGTGCCAGCAGCCAATCAAGACAGGGAATCTATGGCTACACCTTC

D gene: .
V gene: TRBV15
J gene: TRBJ1-5
clone size: .
CDR3 protein: CATSRDGGFGQPQHF
CDR3 DNA: TGTGCCACCAGCAGAGATGGGGGCTTTGGTCAGCCCCAGCATTTT

D gene: .
V gene: TRBV6-5
J gene: TRBJ1-6
clone size: .
CDR3 protein: CASRTGYNSPLHF
CDR3 DNA: TGTGCCAGCAGAACGGGATACAATTCACCCCTCCACTTT

D gene: .
V gene: TRBV2
J gene: TRBJ1-1
clone size: .
CDR3 protein: CASNQGMNTEAFF
CDR3 DNA: TGTGCCAGCAATCAGGGCATGAACACTGAAGCTTTCTTT

D gene: .
V gene: TRBV18
J gene: TRBJ1-3
clone size: .
CDR3 protein: CASSPATALSGNTIYF
CDR3 DNA: TGTGCCAGCTCACCAGCAACAGCTCTCTCTGGAAACACCATATATTTT

D gene: TRBD1
V gene: TRBV28
J gene: TRBJ1-2
clone size: .
CDR3 protein: CASSLGTGFNYGYTF
CDR3 DNA: TGTGCCAGCAGTTTGGGGACAGGCTTTAACTATGGCTACACCTTC

D gene: TRBD2
V gene: TRBV6-6
J gene: TRBJ2-3
clone size: .
CDR3 protein: CASSLGKRTSGVTDTQYF
CDR3 DNA: TGTGCCAGCAGTCTCGGCAAGCGGACTAGCGGGGTCACAGATACGCAGTATTTT

D gene: .
V gene: TRBV11-3
J gene: TRBJ1-6
clone size: .
CDR3 protein: CASSLGPGDSPLHF
CDR3 DNA: TGTGCCAGCAGCTTGGGGCCGGGGGATTCACCCCTCCACTTT

D gene: .
V gene: TRBV5-6
J gene: TRBJ1-1
clone size: few
CDR3 protein: CASSLGVMNTEAFF
CDR3 DNA: TGTGCCAGCAGCTTAGGGGTCATGAACACTGAAGCTTTCTTT

D gene: TRBD2
V gene: TRBV2
J gene: TRBJ2-5
clone size: few
CDR3 protein: CASSESSGGGETQYF
CDR3 DNA: TGTGCCAGCAGTGAGTCTAGCGGGGGAGGAGAGACCCAGTACTTC

D gene: TRBD1
V gene: TRBV7-9
J gene: TRBJ1-6
clone size: few
CDR3 protein: CASSSKPGQQNSPLHF
CDR3 DNA: TGTGCCAGCAGCTCTAAACCGGGACAGCAGAATTCACCCCTCCACTTT

D gene: TRBD1
V gene: TRBV7-2
J gene: TRBJ2-1
clone size: .
CDR3 protein: CASSFRQGAWNEQFF
CDR3 DNA: TGTGCCAGCAGCTTTAGGCAGGGGGCGTGGAATGAGCAGTTCTTC

D gene: .
V gene: TRBV6-6
J gene: TRBJ1-5
clone size: .
CDR3 protein: CASSYPPGNNQPQHF
CDR3 DNA: TGTGCCAGCAGTTACCCCCCAGGGAACAATCAGCCCCAGCATTTT

D gene: .
V gene: TRBV2
J gene: TRBJ2-2
clone size: .
CDR3 protein: CASSPTGVGELFF
CDR3 DNA: TGTGCCAGCAGCCCAACGGGGGTTGGGGAGCTGTTTTTT

D gene: TRBD1
V gene: TRBV5-6
J gene: TRBJ1-1
clone size: .
CDR3 protein: CASSRRSTGLGMNTEAFF
CDR3 DNA: TGTGCCAGCAGCCGAAGGTCGACAGGGTTGGGAATGAACACTGAAGCTTTCTTT

D gene: .
V gene: TRBV28
J gene: TRBJ1-5
clone size: .
CDR3 protein: CASTPGVQRNQPQHF
CDR3 DNA: TGTGCCAGCACCCCGGGGGTACAGCGCAATCAGCCCCAGCATTTT

D gene: .
V gene: TRBV28
J gene: TRBJ1-2
clone size: .
CDR3 protein: CASGGTNYGYTF
CDR3 DNA: TGTGCCAGCGGGGGGACCAACTATGGCTACACCTTC

D gene: .
V gene: TRBV5-1
J gene: TRBJ1-6
clone size: many
CDR3 protein: CASSSTGFRALHF
CDR3 DNA: TGCGCCAGCAGCTCTACAGGGTTCAGAGCCCTCCACTTT

D gene: TRBD2
V gene: TRBV10-2
J gene: TRBJ2-1
clone size: .
CDR3 protein: CASRLKSAGRGGLNEQFF
CDR3 DNA: TGCGCCAGCCGCCTGAAAAGCGCGGGGCGGGGGGGCCTGAATGAGCAGTTCTTC

D gene: TRBD1
V gene: TRBV28
J gene: TRBJ2-3
clone size: .
CDR3 protein: CASSWGQGESTDTQYF
CDR3 DNA: TGTGCCAGCAGTTGGGGACAGGGAGAAAGCACAGATACGCAGTATTTT

D gene: TRBD2
V gene: TRBV3-1/TRBV3-2
J gene: TRBJ2-2
clone size: .
CDR3 protein: CASSPDRTSGATGELFF
CDR3 DNA: TGTGCCAGCAGCCCAGACCGGACTAGCGGGGCCACCGGGGAGCTGTTTTTT

D gene: .
V gene: TRBV12-1
J gene: TRBJ1-1
clone size: .
CDR3 protein: CASSFVLDRQHGNTEAFF
CDR3 DNA: TGTGCCAGCAGCTTTGTCTTGGACAGACAACACGGGAACACTGAAGCTTTCTTT

D gene: .
V gene: TRBV27
J gene: TRBJ2-5
clone size: .
CDR3 protein: CASSFIQGGETQYF
CDR3 DNA: TGTGCCAGCAGTTTCATCCAGGGAGGAGAGACCCAGTACTTC

D gene: TRBD1
V gene: TRBV5-1
J gene: TRBJ1-5
clone size: few
CDR3 protein: CASSTGQGGNQPQHF
CDR3 DNA: TGCGCCAGCAGCACCGGACAGGGGGGCAATCAGCCCCAGCATTTT

D gene: TRBD1
V gene: TRBV5-1
J gene: TRBJ1-1
clone size: once
CDR3 protein: CASSWGTANTEAFF
CDR3 DNA: TGCGCCAGCAGCTGGGGGACAGCGAACACTGAAGCTTTCTTT

D gene: TRBD1
V gene: TRBV6-6
J gene: TRBJ1-5
clone size: .
CDR3 protein: CASSSGGENQPQHF
CDR3 DNA: TGTGCCAGCAGTTCAGGGGGCGAGAATCAGCCCCAGCATTTT